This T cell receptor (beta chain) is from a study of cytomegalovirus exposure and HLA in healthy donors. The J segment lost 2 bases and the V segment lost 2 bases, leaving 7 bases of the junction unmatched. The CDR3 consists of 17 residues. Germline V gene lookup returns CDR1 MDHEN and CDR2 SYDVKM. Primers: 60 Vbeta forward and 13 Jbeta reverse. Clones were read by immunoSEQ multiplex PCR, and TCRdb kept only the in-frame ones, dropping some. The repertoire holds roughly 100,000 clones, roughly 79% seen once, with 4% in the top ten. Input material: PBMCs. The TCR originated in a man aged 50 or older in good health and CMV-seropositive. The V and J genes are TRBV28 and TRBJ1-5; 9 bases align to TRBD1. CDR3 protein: CASSLGTGYSGNQPQHF. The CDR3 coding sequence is TGTGCCAGCAGTTTAGGGACAGGGTATTCCGGCAATCAGCCCCAGCATTTT.